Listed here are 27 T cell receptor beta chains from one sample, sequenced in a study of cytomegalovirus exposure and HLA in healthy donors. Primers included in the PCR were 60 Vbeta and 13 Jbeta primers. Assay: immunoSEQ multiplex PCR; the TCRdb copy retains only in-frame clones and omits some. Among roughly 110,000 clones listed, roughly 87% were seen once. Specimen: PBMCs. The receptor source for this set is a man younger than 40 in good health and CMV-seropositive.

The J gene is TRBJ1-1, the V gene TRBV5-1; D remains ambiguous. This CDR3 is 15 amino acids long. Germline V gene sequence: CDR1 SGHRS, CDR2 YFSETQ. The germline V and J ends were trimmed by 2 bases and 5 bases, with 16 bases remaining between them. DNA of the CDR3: TGCGCCAGCAGCTTCACACGCGGGGAAGGGACTGAAGCTTTCTTT. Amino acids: CASSFTRGEGTEAFF.

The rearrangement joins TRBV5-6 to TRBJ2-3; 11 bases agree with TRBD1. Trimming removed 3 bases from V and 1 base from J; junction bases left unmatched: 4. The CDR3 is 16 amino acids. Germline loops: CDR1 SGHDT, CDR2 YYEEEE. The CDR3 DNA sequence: TGTGCCAGCAGCTGGGACAGGGGGTTCGGCACAGATACGCAGTATTTT. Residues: CASSWDRGFGTDTQYF.

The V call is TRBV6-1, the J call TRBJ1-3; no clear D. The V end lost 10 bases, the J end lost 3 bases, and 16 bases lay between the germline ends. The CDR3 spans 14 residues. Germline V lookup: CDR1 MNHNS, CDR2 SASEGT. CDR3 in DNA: TGTGCCATTTTACGGGGTTCATATGGAAACACCATATATTTT. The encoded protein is CAILRGSYGNTIYF.

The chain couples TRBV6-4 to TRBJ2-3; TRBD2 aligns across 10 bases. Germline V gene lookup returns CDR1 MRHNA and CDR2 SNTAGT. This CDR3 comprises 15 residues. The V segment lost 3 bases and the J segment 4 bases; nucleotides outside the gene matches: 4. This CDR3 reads CASSEAGGPADTQYF. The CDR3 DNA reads TGTGCCAGCAGTGAAGCGGGGGGGCCAGCAGATACGCAGTATTTT.

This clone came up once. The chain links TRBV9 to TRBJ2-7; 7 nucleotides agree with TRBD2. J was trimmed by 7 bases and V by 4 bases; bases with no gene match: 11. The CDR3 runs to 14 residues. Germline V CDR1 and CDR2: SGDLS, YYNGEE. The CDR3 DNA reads TGTGCCAGCAGCCCCGCTCCAGCGGGGCAGGAGCAGTACTTC. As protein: CASSPAPAGQEQYF. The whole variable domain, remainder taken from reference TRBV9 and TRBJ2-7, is DSGVTQTPKHLITATGQRVTLRCSPRSGDLSVYWYQQSLDQGLQFLIQYYNGEERAKGNILERFSAQQFPDLHSELNLSSLELGDSALYFCASSPAPAGQEQYFGPGTRLTVT.

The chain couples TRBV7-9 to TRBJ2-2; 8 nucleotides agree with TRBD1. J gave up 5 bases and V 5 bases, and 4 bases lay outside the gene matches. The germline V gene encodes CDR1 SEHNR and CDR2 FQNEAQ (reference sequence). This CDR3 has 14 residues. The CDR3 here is CASSPQGATGELFF. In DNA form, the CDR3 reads TGTGCCAGCAGCCCCCAGGGGGCGACCGGGGAGCTGTTTTTT.

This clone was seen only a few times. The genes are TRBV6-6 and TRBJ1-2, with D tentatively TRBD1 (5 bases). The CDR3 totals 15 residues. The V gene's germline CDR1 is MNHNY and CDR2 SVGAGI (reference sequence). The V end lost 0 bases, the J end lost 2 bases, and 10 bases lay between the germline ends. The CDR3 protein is CASSYSRGPNYGYTF. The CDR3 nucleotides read TGTGCCAGCAGTTACTCGCGGGGCCCCAACTATGGCTACACCTTC.

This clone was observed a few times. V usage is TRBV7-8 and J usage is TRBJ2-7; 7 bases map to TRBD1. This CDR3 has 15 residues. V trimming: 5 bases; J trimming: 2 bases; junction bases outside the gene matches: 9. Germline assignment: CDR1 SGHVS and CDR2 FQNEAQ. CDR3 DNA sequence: TGTGCCAGCAGCCTCCGACAGGGACCGACCTACGAGCAGTACTTC. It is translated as CASSLRQGPTYEQYF.

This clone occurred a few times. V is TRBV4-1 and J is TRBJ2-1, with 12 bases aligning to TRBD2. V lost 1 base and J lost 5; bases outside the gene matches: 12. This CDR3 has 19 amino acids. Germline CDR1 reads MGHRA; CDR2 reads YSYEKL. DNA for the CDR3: TGCGCCAGCAGCCAAGTGAGGGGAGGACTAGCGGGGTATAACAATGAGCAGTTCTTC. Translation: CASSQVRGGLAGYNNEQFF.

The CDR3 nucleotides are TGTGCCAGCAGCGTAGAGGGTAGCGGGGGGGCGTCCTACAATGAGCAGTTCTTC. This encodes CASSVEGSGGASYNEQFF. The gene calls are TRBV9 and TRBJ2-1; the match to TRBD2 covers 11 bases. The CDR3 sequence is 18 residues long. Trimming at V came to 0 bases and at J to 1 base, leaving 6 bases not matched to a gene. Germline lookup yields CDR1 SGDLS and CDR2 YYNGEE.

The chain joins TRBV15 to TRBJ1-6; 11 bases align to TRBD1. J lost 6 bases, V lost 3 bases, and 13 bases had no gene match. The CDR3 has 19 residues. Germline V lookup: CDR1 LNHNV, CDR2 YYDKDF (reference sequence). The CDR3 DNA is TGTGCCACCAGCAGTCCCGGGACAGGGGGAGGGAGATCTAATTCACCCCTCCACTTT. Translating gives CATSSPGTGGGRSNSPLHF.

This CDR3 reads CASTLTSGGREQYF. The CDR3 nucleotides are TGTGCCAGCACCTTGACTAGCGGGGGTCGGGAGCAGTACTTC. V and J are TRBV27 and TRBJ2-7; TRBD2 matches 12 bases. Germline V lookup: CDR1 MNHEY, CDR2 SMNVEV (reference sequence). The V and J ends lost 7 bases and 7 bases, in that order; junction bases with no gene match: 8. The CDR3 extends over 14 amino acids.

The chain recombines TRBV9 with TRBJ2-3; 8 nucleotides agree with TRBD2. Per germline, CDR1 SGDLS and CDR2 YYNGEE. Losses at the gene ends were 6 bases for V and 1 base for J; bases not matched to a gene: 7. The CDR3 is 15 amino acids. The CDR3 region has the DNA TGTGCCAGCACCTGGACTAGCTCTGGCACAGATACGCAGTATTTT. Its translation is CASTWTSSGTDTQYF.

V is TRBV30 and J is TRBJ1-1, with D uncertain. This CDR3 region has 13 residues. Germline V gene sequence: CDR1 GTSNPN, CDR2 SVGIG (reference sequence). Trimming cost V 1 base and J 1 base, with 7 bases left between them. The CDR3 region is CAWSASSNTEAFF. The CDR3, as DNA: TGTGCCTGGAGTGCCTCCTCGAACACTGAAGCTTTCTTT.

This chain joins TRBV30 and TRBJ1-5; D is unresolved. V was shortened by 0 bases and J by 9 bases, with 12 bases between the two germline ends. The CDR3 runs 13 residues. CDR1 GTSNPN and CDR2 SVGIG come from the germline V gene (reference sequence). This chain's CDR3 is CAWSVQAGRPQHF. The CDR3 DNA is TGTGCCTGGAGTGTACAAGCGGGTCGGCCCCAGCATTTT.

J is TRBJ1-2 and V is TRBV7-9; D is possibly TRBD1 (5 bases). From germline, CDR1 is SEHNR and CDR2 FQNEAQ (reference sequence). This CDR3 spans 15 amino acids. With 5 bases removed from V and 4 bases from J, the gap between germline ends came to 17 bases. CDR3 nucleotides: TGTGCCAGCAGCCCGGGCGGGGGGGATTTCTATGGCTACACCTTC. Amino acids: CASSPGGGDFYGYTF.

The CDR3: CASGRGSEAFF. CDR3 DNA sequence: TGTGCCAGCGGGAGGGGGAGTGAAGCTTTCTTT. The chain links TRBV2 to TRBJ1-1, with D maybe TRBD1 (6 bases). The CDR3 covers 11 residues. Germline values: CDR1 SNHLY, CDR2 FYNNEI. The V gene lost 8 bases and the J gene lost 7 bases, with 11 bases spanning the gap.

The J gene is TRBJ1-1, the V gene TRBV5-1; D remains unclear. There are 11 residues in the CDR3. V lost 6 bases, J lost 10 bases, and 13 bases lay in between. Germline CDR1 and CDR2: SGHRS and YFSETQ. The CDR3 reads CASTENRVAFF. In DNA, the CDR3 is TGCGCCAGCACCGAGAATCGGGTAGCTTTCTTT.

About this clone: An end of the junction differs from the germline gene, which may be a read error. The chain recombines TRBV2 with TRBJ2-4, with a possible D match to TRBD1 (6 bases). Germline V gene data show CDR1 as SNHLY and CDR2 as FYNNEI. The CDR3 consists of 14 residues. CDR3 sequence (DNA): TGTGCCAGCAGTCAGGAAGGACAGCAAAACAGTCAGTACTTC. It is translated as CASSQEGQQNSQYF.

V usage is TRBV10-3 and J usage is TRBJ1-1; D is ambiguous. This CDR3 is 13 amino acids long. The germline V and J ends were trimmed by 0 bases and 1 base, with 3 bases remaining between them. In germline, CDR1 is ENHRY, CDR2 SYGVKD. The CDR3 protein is CAISESGNTEAFF. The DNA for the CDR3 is TGTGCCATCAGTGAGTCCGGGAACACTGAAGCTTTCTTT.

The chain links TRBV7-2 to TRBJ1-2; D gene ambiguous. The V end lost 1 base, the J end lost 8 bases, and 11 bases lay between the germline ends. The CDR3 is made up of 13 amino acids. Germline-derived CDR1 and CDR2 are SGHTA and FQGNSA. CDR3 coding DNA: TGTGCCAGCAGCTTAGGATTCGAGATCGGCTACACCTTC. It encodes CASSLGFEIGYTF.

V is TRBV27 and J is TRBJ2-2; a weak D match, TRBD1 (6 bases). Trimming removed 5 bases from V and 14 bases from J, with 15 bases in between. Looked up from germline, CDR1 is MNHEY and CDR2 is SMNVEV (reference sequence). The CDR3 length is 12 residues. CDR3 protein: CASSTGIQGLFF. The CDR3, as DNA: TGTGCCAGCAGTACCGGTATACAGGGACTGTTTTTT.

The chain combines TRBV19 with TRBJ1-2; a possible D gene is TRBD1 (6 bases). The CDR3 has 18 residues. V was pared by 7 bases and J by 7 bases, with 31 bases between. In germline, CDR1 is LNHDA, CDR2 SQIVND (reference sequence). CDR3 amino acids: CASIPRVGTRAKAAGYTF. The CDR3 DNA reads TGTGCCAGTATCCCTAGGGTCGGGACAAGGGCTAAAGCTGCTGGCTACACCTTC.

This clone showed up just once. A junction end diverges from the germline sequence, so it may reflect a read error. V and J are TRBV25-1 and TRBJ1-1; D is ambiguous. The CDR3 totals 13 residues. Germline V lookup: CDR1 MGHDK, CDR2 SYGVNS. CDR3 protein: CASSEYERELVCF. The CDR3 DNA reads TGTGCCAGCAGTGAATACGAAAGGGAGCTTGTTTGCTTT. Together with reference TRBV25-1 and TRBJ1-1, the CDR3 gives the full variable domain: EADIYQTPRYLVIGTGKKITLECSQTMGHDKMYWYQQDPGMELHLIHYSYGVNSTEKGDLSSESTVSRIRTEHFPLTLESARPSHTSQYLCASSEYERELVCFGQGTRLTVV.

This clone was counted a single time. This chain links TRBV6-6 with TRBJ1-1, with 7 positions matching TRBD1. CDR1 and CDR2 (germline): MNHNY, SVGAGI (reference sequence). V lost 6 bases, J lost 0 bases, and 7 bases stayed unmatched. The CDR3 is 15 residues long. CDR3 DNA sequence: TGTGCCAGCAGGCAGGCAGGGGGAGTGAACACTGAAGCTTTCTTT. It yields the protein CASRQAGGVNTEAFF.

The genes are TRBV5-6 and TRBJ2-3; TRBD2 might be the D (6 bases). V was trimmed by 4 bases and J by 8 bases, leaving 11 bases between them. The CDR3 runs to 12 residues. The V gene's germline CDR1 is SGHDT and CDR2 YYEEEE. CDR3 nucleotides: TGTGCCAGCAGCCCTGTCGGGGGTACGCAGTATTTT. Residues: CASSPVGGTQYF.

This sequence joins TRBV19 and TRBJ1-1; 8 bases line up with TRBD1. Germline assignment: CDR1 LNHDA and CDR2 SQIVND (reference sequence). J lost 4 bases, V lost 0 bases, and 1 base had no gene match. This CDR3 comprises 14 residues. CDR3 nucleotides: TGTGCCAGTAGTATAGACAGGGGGCTCACTGAAGCTTTCTTT. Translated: CASSIDRGLTEAFF.